Given below is one T cell receptor beta chain in context. Its specificity is not known. While unrecorded immune exposures were likely, the donors were nominally healthy when sampled. The PCR ran on 60 Vbeta and 13 Jbeta primers. Sequenced by immunoSEQ multiplex PCR; TCRdb stores in-frame clones only, minus some. Found here are 68,000 or so clones; the top ten clones hold 15%. The sample belongs to a study of cytomegalovirus exposure and HLA in healthy donors. Findings and limits, study-wide: The authors later found HLA-associated TCR beta chains more clonally expanded than equally common others. Cytomegalovirus association was listed for 170 or so TCR beta chains.

The receptor was derived from a boy between 10 and 17 years old in good health and CMV-seronegative. Sequencing was performed on PBMCs.

In nucleotides, the CDR3 is TGTGCCAGCAGTGAAGGTCAGGGGAGAACTGAAGCTTTCTTT. Its protein product is CASSEGQGRTEAFF. The chain has TRBV6-1 and TRBJ1-1, with D perhaps matching TRBD1 (6 bases). Trimming took off 1 base at V and 5 bases at J, with 11 bases between the two ends. The CDR3 is 14 residues long. Germline loops: CDR1 MNHNS, CDR2 SASEGT.